The 24 T cell receptor beta chains reported below all come from one sample, sequenced in a study of graft-versus-host responses after intestinal transplantation. The repertoire was sequenced with immunoSEQ multiplex PCR; TCRdb's copy has only in-frame clones and lacks some. The sample shows over 45,000 clones, approximately 92% of them seen only once. The material was PBMCs, obtained roughly 860 days after a first intestinal transplant, on the day of a second. The source is a human patient who received an intestinal transplant, so some T cells may come from the graft donor.

This clone was counted only a few times. The DNA of the CDR3 is TGTGCCAGCAGTGAAGCTTGGACAACAAACACTGAAGCTTTCTTT. This encodes CASSEAWTTNTEAFF. This chain joins TRBV6-1 and TRBJ1-1, with a tentative D call TRBD1 (5 bases). This CDR3 contains 15 residues. In germline, CDR1 is MNHNS, CDR2 SASEGT. V gave up 0 bases and J gave up 2 bases, with 10 bases separating them.

The V call is TRBV14, the J call TRBJ2-7; maybe TRBD2 (5 bases). Looked up from germline, CDR1 is SGHDN and CDR2 is FVKESK. V shed 5 bases and J shed 5 bases, with 19 bases lying between them. The CDR3 loop spans 15 amino acids. CDR3: CASSFRLPHRNEQYF. The DNA of the CDR3 is TGTGCCAGCAGCTTTCGACTACCCCATAGGAACGAGCAGTACTTC.

This clone has a handful of counts. The rearrangement links TRBV28 to TRBJ1-1; a possible D gene is TRBD1 (5 bases). Trimming cost V 2 bases and J 5 bases, with 12 bases left between them. The V gene's germline CDR1 is MDHEN and CDR2 SYDVKM. The CDR3 runs 14 residues. The CDR3 nucleotides read TGTGCCAGCAGTTTAATCGGGGCGCGGACTGAAGCTTTCTTT. Translating gives CASSLIGARTEAFF.

The sample holds one count of this clone. The J gene is TRBJ2-1, the V gene TRBV7-9; TRBD2 agrees at 10 bases. The junction had 7 bases not matched to a gene; V was cut back by 5 bases and J by 3 bases. Germline assignment: CDR1 SEHNR and CDR2 FQNEAQ (reference sequence). This CDR3 spans 16 amino acids. CDR3: CASSRASSGSYNEQFF. The DNA for the CDR3 is TGTGCCAGCAGCCGGGCGTCTAGCGGGAGCTACAATGAGCAGTTCTTC.

The J gene is TRBJ2-5, the V gene TRBV13; D is undetermined. Trimming removed 5 bases at V and 7 bases at J, with 11 bases between. The germline V gene encodes CDR1 PRHDT and CDR2 FYEKMQ (reference sequence). There are 12 residues in the CDR3. The CDR3 DNA reads as TGTGCCAGCAGCGGGATTGTAGGGACCCAGTACTTC. This translates into CASSGIVGTQYF.

This chain uses TRBV6-5 with TRBJ1-1, with D tentatively TRBD1 (5 bases). The CDR3 has 15 residues. CDR1 MNHEY and CDR2 SVGAGI come from the germline V gene. V lost 1 base and J lost 2, with 11 bases in between. The CDR3 nucleotides read TGTGCCAGCAGTTACTTGGACACCCTTAACACTGAAGCTTTCTTT. It encodes CASSYLDTLNTEAFF.

The chain joins TRBV11-3 to TRBJ2-1, with 13 positions matching TRBD2. This CDR3 has 14 amino acids. Germline-derived CDR1 and CDR2 are SGHNT and YENEEA. Trimming cost V 5 bases and J 10 bases; bases outside gene matches: 5. The CDR3 spells CASSIGLAGDEQFF. Written as DNA, the CDR3 is TGTGCCAGCAGCATAGGACTAGCGGGAGACGAGCAGTTCTTC. The variable domain in full, with the rest retrieved from reference TRBV11-3 and TRBJ2-1, is EAGVVQSPRYKIIEKKQPVAFWCNPISGHNTLYWYLQNLGQGPELLIRYENEEAVDDSQLPKDRFSAERLKGVDSTLKIQPAELGDSAVYLCASSIGLAGDEQFFGPGTRLTVL.

The CDR3, as DNA: TGTGCCAGCAGCCCAGAGGGACAGGGGTACGAGCAGTACTTC. Residues: CASSPEGQGYEQYF. This chain uses TRBV7-3 with TRBJ2-7; TRBD1 matches 10 bases. Germline trimming cut 5 bases from V and 4 bases from J; bases unmatched to any gene: 5. CDR1 and CDR2 from the germline V gene are SGHTA and FQGTGA. CDR3 length: 14 amino acids. Supplemented by reference TRBV7-3 and TRBJ2-7, the full variable domain reads GAGVSQTPSNKVTEKGKYVELRCDPISGHTALYWYRQSLGQGPEFLIYFQGTGAADDSGLPNDRFFAVRPEGSVSTLKIQRTERGDSAVYLCASSPEGQGYEQYFGPGTRLTVT.

The chain uses TRBV5-1 and TRBJ2-3; 7 bases are shared with TRBD2. CDR1 and CDR2 from the germline V gene are SGHRS and YFSETQ. The J segment lost 0 bases and the V segment lost 4 bases, leaving 8 bases of the junction unmatched. This CDR3 is 16 amino acids long. CDR3 amino acids: CASSATSALSTDTQYF. The CDR3, as DNA: TGCGCCAGCAGCGCCACTAGCGCCCTTAGCACAGATACGCAGTATTTT. Using reference TRBV5-1 and TRBJ2-3 for the parts outside the CDR3, the full variable domain is KAGVTQTPRYLIKTRGQQVTLSCSPISGHRSVSWYQQTPGQGLQFLFEYFSETQRNKGNFPGRFSGRQFSNSRSEMNVSTLELGDSALYLCASSATSALSTDTQYFGPGTRLTVL.

The chain couples TRBV4-1 to TRBJ2-7, with D unresolved. The CDR3 runs 14 residues. Germline V gives CDR1 MGHRA, CDR2 YSYEKL. Trimming took 1 base from V and 3 from J, leaving 10 bases between them. The CDR3 spells CASSQVHSSYEQYF. The CDR3 bases are TGCGCCAGCAGCCAAGTCCACTCGAGCTACGAGCAGTACTTC.

This clone occurred a few times. The chain carries TRBV7-8 and TRBJ1-2; D unclear. Per germline, CDR1 SGHVS and CDR2 FQNEAQ. The CDR3 totals 13 residues. Trimming removed 1 base from V and 5 bases from J, with 8 bases in between. CDR3 region: CASSLGQIYGYTF. The DNA of the CDR3 is TGTGCCAGCAGCTTAGGGCAGATATATGGCTACACCTTC.

As for this clone: The sample carries other DNA sequences with the same CDR3. The chain employs TRBV6-1 and TRBJ1-1; TRBD1 might be the D (6 bases). V lost 0 bases to trimming and J lost 3 bases, with 17 bases between them. The CDR3 has 17 residues. CDR1 MNHNS and CDR2 SASEGT come from the germline V gene. The DNA of the CDR3 is TGTGCCAGCAGTGAAGCGATGATAAGGGGGGGGGACACTGAAGCTTTCTTT. It specifies CASSEAMIRGGDTEAFF.

The chain is built from TRBV18 and TRBJ2-5; 8 bases line up with TRBD2. V trimming: 1 base; J trimming: 5 bases; junction bases outside the gene matches: 6. Germline CDR1 reads KGHSH; CDR2 reads LQKENI. CDR3 length: 15 amino acids. The DNA for the CDR3 is TGTGCCAGCTCACCACTGTCTAAGCGGGAGGAGACCCAGTACTTC. Its protein product is CASSPLSKREETQYF.

The J gene is TRBJ1-1, the V gene TRBV6-1; 9 bases match TRBD1. The ends lost 4 bases at V and 8 bases at J; junction bases unmatched: 8. CDR1 is MNHNS, CDR2 SASEGT, per germline. The CDR3 spans 14 residues. DNA for the CDR3: TGTGCCAGCAGTGGGCTCGACAGGGGGGCAGAAGCTTTCTTT. This encodes CASSGLDRGAEAFF.

CDR3 nucleotide sequence: TGTGCCAGCAGTTATGGGAAGAACACCGGGGAGCTGTTTTTT. It encodes CASSYGKNTGELFF. The chain combines TRBV6-5 with TRBJ2-2; no clear D. Germline CDR1 is MNHEY and CDR2 is SVGAGI. V was trimmed by 3 bases and J by 1 base, leaving 6 bases between them. This CDR3 spans 14 amino acids.

This sequence joins TRBV10-3 and TRBJ1-2; D is unresolved. Deletions cut 0 bases from V and 3 bases from J, with 8 bases between. This CDR3 has 14 amino acids. In germline, CDR1 is ENHRY, CDR2 SYGVKD. The CDR3 nucleotides are TGTGCCATCAGTGAGTCGTCCAGCTACTATGGCTACACCTTC. It codes for CAISESSSYYGYTF.

The rearrangement joins TRBV10-3 to TRBJ2-7, with 7 nucleotides matching TRBD1. Per germline, CDR1 ENHRY and CDR2 SYGVKD. Germline trimming cut 6 bases from V and 0 bases from J; bases unmatched to any gene: 5. The CDR3 extends over 14 amino acids. CDR3 sequence (DNA): TGTGCCATCAGGACCGGGACAGCCTCCTACGAGCAGTACTTC. Its protein product is CAIRTGTASYEQYF.

As for this clone: The same CDR3 also results from other DNA sequences found in this sample. The gene calls are TRBV29-1 and TRBJ1-1; D call uncertain. This CDR3 spans 13 amino acids. The germline V gene has CDR1 SQVTM and CDR2 ANQGSEA. With 6 bases removed from V and 0 bases from J, the gap between germline ends came to 11 bases. DNA for the CDR3: TGCAGCGTCCTGGGAGGTGTGAACACTGAAGCTTTCTTT. The encoded protein is CSVLGGVNTEAFF.

This sequence joins TRBV5-1 and TRBJ1-2; D gene ambiguous. Germline CDR1 reads SGHRS; CDR2 reads YFSETQ. The CDR3 is 12 amino acids. V was cut by 0 bases and J by 5 bases, with 5 bases left in between. As DNA, the CDR3 is TGCGCCAGCAGCTTGGACAAATATGGCTACACCTTC. Translated, it gives CASSLDKYGYTF.

The CDR3 region has the DNA TGCGCCAGCAGCTTGGTCAGCGAGATCTACGAGCAGTACTTC. This translates into CASSLVSEIYEQYF. The chain employs TRBV5-1 and TRBJ2-5; no reliable D call. The closer fit of TRBJ2-7 to the DNA end suggests the J call may be wrong. The CDR3 is made up of 14 amino acids. CDR1 and CDR2 from the germline V gene are SGHRS and YFSETQ.

V is TRBV15 and J is TRBJ2-5; D is undetermined. The DNA end is a closer match to TRBJ2-7, so the J assignment may be wrong. Germline V lookup: CDR1 LNHNV, CDR2 YYDKDF (reference sequence). The CDR3 is made up of 15 amino acids. The CDR3 region has the DNA TGTGCCACCAGCAGAGATCGGTGGACCACCTACGAGCAGTACTTC. This sequence encodes CATSRDRWTTYEQYF.

The chain joins TRBV7-9 to TRBJ2-5; TRBD2 aligns across 11 bases. With V trimmed by 0 bases and J by 2 bases, 5 bases remained unmatched. Per germline, CDR1 SEHNR and CDR2 FQNEAQ (reference sequence). This CDR3 comprises 17 residues. The CDR3 sequence is CASSLARLAGLQETQYF. The CDR3 DNA is TGTGCCAGCAGCTTAGCGAGACTAGCGGGACTTCAAGAGACCCAGTACTTC.

V and J are TRBV7-9 and TRBJ2-3; D ambiguous. Germline CDR1 SEHNR, CDR2 FQNEAQ (reference sequence). The CDR3 extends over 16 amino acids. V lost 1 base and J lost 0, with 11 bases in between. The CDR3 loop reads CASSLDTHGSTDTQYF. Written as DNA, the CDR3 is TGTGCCAGCAGCTTAGATACCCACGGTAGCACAGATACGCAGTATTTT.

The chain joins TRBV7-6 to TRBJ2-7, with 11 bases fitting TRBD2. V lost 6 bases to trimming and J lost 3 bases; unmatched junction nucleotides: 7. CDR1 and CDR2 from the germline V gene are SGHVS and FNYEAQ. The CDR3 length is 15 residues. In nucleotides, the CDR3 is TGTGCCAGCAGTCCACTGGGACTAGCGGTCTACGAGCAGTACTTC. Its protein product is CASSPLGLAVYEQYF.